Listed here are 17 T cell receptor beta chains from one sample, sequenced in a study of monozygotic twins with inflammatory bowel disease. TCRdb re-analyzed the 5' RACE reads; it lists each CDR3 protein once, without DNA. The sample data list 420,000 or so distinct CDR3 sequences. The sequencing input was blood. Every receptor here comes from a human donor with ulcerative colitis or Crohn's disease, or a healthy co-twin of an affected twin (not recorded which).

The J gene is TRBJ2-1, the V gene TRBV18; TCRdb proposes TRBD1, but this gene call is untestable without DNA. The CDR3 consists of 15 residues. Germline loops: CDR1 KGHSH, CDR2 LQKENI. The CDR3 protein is CASSPLQGAHNEQFF.

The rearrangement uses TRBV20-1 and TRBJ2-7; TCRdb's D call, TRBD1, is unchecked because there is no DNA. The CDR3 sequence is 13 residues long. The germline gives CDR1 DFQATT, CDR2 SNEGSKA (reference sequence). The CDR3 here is CSARGTGVFEQYF.

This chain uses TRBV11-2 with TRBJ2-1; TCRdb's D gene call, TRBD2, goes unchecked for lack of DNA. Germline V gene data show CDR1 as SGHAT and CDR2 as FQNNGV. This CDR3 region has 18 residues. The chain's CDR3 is CASTLTSGRARPGNEQFF.

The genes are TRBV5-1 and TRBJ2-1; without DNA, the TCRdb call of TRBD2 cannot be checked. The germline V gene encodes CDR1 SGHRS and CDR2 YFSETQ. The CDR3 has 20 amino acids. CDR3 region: CASSFPRTSGGPSSYNEQFF.

The CDR3 loop reads CSAREGQGQETQYF. The chain uses TRBV20-1 and TRBJ2-5; TCRdb's assignment of TRBD1 cannot be checked, as there is no DNA. Germline V gene lookup returns CDR1 DFQATT and CDR2 SNEGSKA (reference sequence). The CDR3 extends over 14 amino acids.

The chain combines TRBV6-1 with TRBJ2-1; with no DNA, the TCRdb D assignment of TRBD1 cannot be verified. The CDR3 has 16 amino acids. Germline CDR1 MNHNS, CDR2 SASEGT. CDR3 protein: CASSPGTRRFHNEQFF.

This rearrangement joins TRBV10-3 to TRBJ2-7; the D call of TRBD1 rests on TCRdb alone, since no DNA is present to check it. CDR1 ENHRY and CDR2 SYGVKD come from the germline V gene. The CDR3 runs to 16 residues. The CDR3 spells CAISKDRDRGSYEQYF.

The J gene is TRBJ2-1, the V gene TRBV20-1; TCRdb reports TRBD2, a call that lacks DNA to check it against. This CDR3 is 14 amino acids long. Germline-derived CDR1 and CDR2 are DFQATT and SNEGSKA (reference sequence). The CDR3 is CSVTSGGIYNEQFF.

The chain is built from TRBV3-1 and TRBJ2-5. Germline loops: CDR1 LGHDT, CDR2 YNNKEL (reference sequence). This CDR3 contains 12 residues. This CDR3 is CASSQGEGTQYF.

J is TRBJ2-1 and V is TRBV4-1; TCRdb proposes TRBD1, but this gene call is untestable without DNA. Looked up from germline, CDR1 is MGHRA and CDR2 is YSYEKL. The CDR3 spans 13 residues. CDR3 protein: CASSTGFTDEQFF.

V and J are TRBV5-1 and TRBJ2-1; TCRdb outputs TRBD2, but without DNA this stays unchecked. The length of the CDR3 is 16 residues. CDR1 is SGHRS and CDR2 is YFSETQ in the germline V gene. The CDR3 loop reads CASSYSGTSGSDEQFF.

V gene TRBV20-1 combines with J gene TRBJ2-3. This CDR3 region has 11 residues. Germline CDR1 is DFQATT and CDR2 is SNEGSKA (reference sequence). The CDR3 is CSARNTDTQYF.

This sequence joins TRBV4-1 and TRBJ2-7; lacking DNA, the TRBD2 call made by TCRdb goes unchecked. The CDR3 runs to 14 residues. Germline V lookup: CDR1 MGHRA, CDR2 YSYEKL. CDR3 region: CASSGWTSRGEQYF.

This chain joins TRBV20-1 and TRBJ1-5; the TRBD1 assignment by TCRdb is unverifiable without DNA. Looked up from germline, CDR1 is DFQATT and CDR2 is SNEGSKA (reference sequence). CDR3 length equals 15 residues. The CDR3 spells CSASSGDYSNQPQHF.

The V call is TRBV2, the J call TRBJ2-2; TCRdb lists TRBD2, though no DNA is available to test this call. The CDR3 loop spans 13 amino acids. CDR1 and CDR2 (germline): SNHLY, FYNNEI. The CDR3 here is CASSGLRAGELFF.

The CDR3 spells CASSLRLTNNEQFF. V is TRBV7-9 and J is TRBJ2-1. Germline V gives CDR1 SEHNR, CDR2 FQNEAQ (reference sequence). The CDR3 has 14 amino acids.

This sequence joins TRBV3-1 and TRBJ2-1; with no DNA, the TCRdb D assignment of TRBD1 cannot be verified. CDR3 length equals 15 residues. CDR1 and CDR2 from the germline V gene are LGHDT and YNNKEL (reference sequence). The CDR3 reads CASSPKGSRANEQFF.